Shown below are 6 T cell receptor beta chains from a single sample sequenced in a study of T-cell memory formation after mild COVID-19. TCRdb passed the 5' RACE reads through MiXCR, listing each CDR3 protein once. The sample has under 450,000 distinct CDR3 sequences, less than 25% seen once. The material sequenced was PBMCs or a T cell subset sorted from them (not recorded which). Receptors originate from an adult woman who had mild COVID-19 (a few samples of this study predate the infection). Cell type and time point are not known.

This clonotype was seen more than once but under ten times. J is TRBJ1-1 and V is TRBV7-8; D possibly corresponds to TRBD1 (5 bases). Germline CDR1 is SGHVS and CDR2 is FQNEAQ. The CDR3 runs to 16 residues. The ends were cut back, 6 bases at V and 3 bases at J, with 20 bases in the middle. The CDR3 loop reads CASREQPGRGDTEAFF. In nucleotides, the CDR3 is TGTGCCAGCAGAGAACAGCCAGGGCGGGGGGACACTGAAGCTTTCTTT.

This chain uses TRBV6-5 with TRBJ2-7; 9 bases align to TRBD2. The V gene end was trimmed by 6 bases and the J gene end by 5 bases; junction bases not matched to a gene: 11. The CDR3 is 15 residues long. The germline CDR1 and CDR2 sequences are MNHEY and SVGAGI. CDR3: CASRLGGGALNEQYF. The CDR3 DNA reads as TGTGCCAGCAGACTCGGCGGGGGGGCACTGAACGAGCAGTACTTC.

This clonotype showed up just a few times. The chain combines TRBV7-3 with TRBJ2-5; 11 bases align to TRBD2. CDR1 SGHTA and CDR2 FQGTGA come from the germline V gene. Trimming took 4 bases from V and 4 from J; bases not matched to a gene: 2. This CDR3 is built from 14 residues. The CDR3 nucleotides are TGTGCCAGCAGCTATGGACTAGCGGGAGAGACCCAGTACTTC. This encodes CASSYGLAGETQYF.

At least ten counts were recorded for this clonotype. J is TRBJ1-1 and V is TRBV27; D call uncertain. Deletions cut 7 bases from V and 9 bases from J, with 15 bases between. The CDR3 sequence is 12 residues long. The germline CDR1 and CDR2 sequences are MNHEY and SMNVEV (reference sequence). CDR3 in amino acids: CASKGLEAKAFF. In nucleotides, the CDR3 is TGTGCCAGCAAAGGGTTGGAAGCGAAAGCTTTCTTT.

V and J are TRBV27 and TRBJ2-7; tentatively, D is TRBD2 (7 bases). The CDR3 is 16 residues long. Trimming cost V 0 bases and J 4 bases, with 16 bases left between them. Germline V gene data show CDR1 as MNHEY and CDR2 as SMNVEV (reference sequence). The CDR3 sequence is CASSLSLEGGEYEQYF. In DNA, the CDR3 is TGTGCCAGCAGTTTATCGCTGGAAGGGGGGGAATACGAGCAGTACTTC.

This clonotype showed up just a few times. The chain recombines TRBV18 with TRBJ1-5, with D possibly being TRBD1 (5 bases). The V and J ends lost 3 bases and 7 bases respectively, with 16 bases between them. The CDR3 contains 15 residues. From germline, CDR1 is KGHSH and CDR2 LQKENI. The DNA of the CDR3 is TGTGCCAGCTCACCGGGGGGGACGGTGGAACAGCCCCAGCATTTT. As protein: CASSPGGTVEQPQHF. Drawing the rest from reference TRBV18 and TRBJ1-5, the complete variable domain is NAGVMQNPRHLVRRRGQEARLRCSPMKGHSHVYWYRQLPEEGLKFMVYLQKENIIDESGMPKERFSAEFPKEGPSILRIQQVVRGDSAAYFCASSPGGTVEQPQHFGDGTRLSIL.